Below, one T cell receptor beta chain is given with its context. This CDR3 is built from 16 residues. The V and J ends lost 8 bases and 6 bases, in that order; junction bases with no gene match: 8. The germline gives CDR1 KGHSH, CDR2 LQKENI. Authors' methods: For nucleated cells, counts were estimated from reference gene primer amplification. Here immunoSEQ multiplex PCR was the method, and the copy in TCRdb shows in-frame clones only, minus some. That table supplies the V and J calls and clone size; D and trimming were determined from the DNA. The sample consists of approximately 100,000 clones, 85% of them appearing once. The data are from a study of blood T cell repertoires in COVID-19.

The sample taken for sequencing was peripheral blood. The rearrangement links TRBV18 to TRBJ2-3; 16 nucleotides match TRBD2. This clonotype originated in an older woman with active or convalescent COVID-19. The DNA for the CDR3 is TGTGCCAGCCATCCCGGGACTAGCGGGGGGGCTGATACGCAGTATTTT. This codes for CASHPGTSGGADTQYF.